Below are 11 T cell receptor beta chains sequenced from a single sample in a study of blood T cell repertoires in COVID-19. The protocol was immunoSEQ multiplex PCR, while the TCRdb copy is restricted to in-frame clones and leaves out a portion. The table includes approximately 350,000 clones, around nine tenths detected once. What was sequenced was peripheral blood. The receptors here all came from a woman between 70 and 85 years old with COVID-19, enrolled during active disease.

The chain has TRBV12-3 or TRBV12-4 and TRBJ2-7, with D maybe TRBD1 (5 bases). The CDR3 runs 12 residues. Trimming took off 3 bases at V and 6 bases at J, with 9 bases between the two ends. The CDR3 nucleotides read TGTGCCAGCAGTTTTTCAGGGCCCGAGCAGTACTTC. This sequence encodes CASSFSGPEQYF.

This chain joins TRBV29-1 and TRBJ2-7; 9 bases match TRBD1. V lost 8 bases to trimming and J lost 3 bases; unmatched junction nucleotides: 11. The germline V gene encodes CDR1 SQVTM and CDR2 ANQGSEA. The CDR3 contains 14 residues. CDR3 nucleotides: TGCAGCCTCCCTGGACAGGGGTGTAACTACGAGCAGTACTTC. This translates into CSLPGQGCNYEQYF.

As concerns this clone: An end of the junction does not agree with germline; a read error may underlie this. V is TRBV7-2 and J is TRBJ2-7; 7 bases are shared with TRBD1. The germline V gene encodes CDR1 SGHTA and CDR2 FQGNSA. The CDR3 contains 15 residues. The CDR3 reads CASSQPRGRSHEQYF. CDR3 nucleotides: TGTGCCAGCAGCCAACCTAGGGGGCGCTCCCACGAGCAGTACTTC.

The chain employs TRBV7-9 and TRBJ1-2, with 7 positions matching TRBD1. The CDR3 runs 15 residues. Trimming cost V 5 bases and J 1 base; bases outside gene matches: 7. Per the germline V gene, CDR1 is SEHNR and CDR2 is FQNEAQ (reference sequence). The CDR3 spells CASSNQGVVNYGYTF. CDR3 DNA sequence: TGTGCCAGCAGCAACCAGGGGGTAGTTAACTATGGCTACACCTTC.

V is TRBV7-9 and J is TRBJ1-4; D is perhaps TRBD1 (5 bases). CDR1 SEHNR and CDR2 FQNEAQ come from the germline V gene (reference sequence). V gave up 3 bases and J gave up 4 bases, with 6 bases separating them. CDR3 size: 13 residues. CDR3 loop: CASSLGGNEKLFF. CDR3 DNA: TGTGCCAGCAGCTTGGGGGGTAATGAAAAACTGTTTTTT. The full variable domain, rest sourced from reference TRBV7-9 and TRBJ1-4, is DTGVSQNPRHKITKRGQNVTFRCDPISEHNRLYWYRQTLGQGPEFLTYFQNEAQLEKSRLLSDRFSAERPKGSFSTLEIQRTEQGDSAMYLCASSLGGNEKLFFGSGTQLSVL.

V usage is TRBV5-4 and J usage is TRBJ2-7; TRBD1 matches at 9 bases. The J segment lost 6 bases and the V segment lost 4 bases, leaving 11 bases of the junction unmatched. CDR3 length: 15 residues. Germline-derived CDR1 and CDR2 are SGHNT and YYREEE (reference sequence). CDR3 amino acids: CASSAPGQGRGEQYF. DNA for the CDR3: TGTGCCAGCAGCGCTCCGGGACAGGGTCGGGGCGAGCAGTACTTC.

This clone appeared a single time. The chain couples TRBV4-2 to TRBJ1-1, with 7 positions matching TRBD1. This CDR3 is built from 18 residues. The germline CDR1 and CDR2 sequences are LGHNA and YNFKEQ. With 0 bases clipped from V and 5 bases from J, the junction kept 15 bases outside the gene matches. This CDR3 reads CASSQDPPGGMVLTEAFF. DNA of the CDR3: TGTGCCAGCAGCCAAGATCCGCCAGGGGGTATGGTGTTGACTGAAGCTTTCTTT.

The chain carries TRBV5-6 and TRBJ2-3; D possibly corresponds to TRBD1 (5 bases). V was shortened by 6 bases and J by 0 bases, with 17 bases between the two germline ends. CDR1 is SGHDT and CDR2 is YYEEEE in the germline V gene. The CDR3 runs 16 residues. This CDR3 is CASTWPRQHSTDTQYF. CDR3 coding DNA: TGTGCCAGCACCTGGCCCAGACAGCATAGCACAGATACGCAGTATTTT.

The chain carries TRBV7-2 and TRBJ1-5; unclear D gene. There are 15 residues in the CDR3. V was trimmed by 2 bases and J by 0 bases, leaving 8 bases between them. Germline V gene sequence: CDR1 SGHTA, CDR2 FQGNSA. The CDR3 sequence is CASSLNGVSNQPQHF. The CDR3 region has the DNA TGTGCCAGCAGCTTAAACGGGGTTAGCAATCAGCCCCAGCATTTT.

The J gene is TRBJ1-1, the V gene TRBV19, with D unclear. V lost 3 bases and J lost 5, with 13 bases in between. Looked up from germline, CDR1 is LNHDA and CDR2 is SQIVND (reference sequence). This CDR3 has 14 residues. Written as DNA, the CDR3 is TGTGCCAGTAGTATGGTGGGAGGAAGGACTGAAGCTTTCTTT. Protein: CASSMVGGRTEAFF.

The J gene is TRBJ1-1, the V gene TRBV10-1; a possible D gene is TRBD1 (6 bases). Trimming shortened V by 0 bases and J by 4 bases, and 12 bases separated the two germline ends. Germline V lookup: CDR1 WNHNN, CDR2 SYGVQD (reference sequence). The CDR3 spans 15 residues. Here the CDR3 DNA reads TGCGCCAGCAGTGAGTCGGGCAGGGGAACCACTGAAGCTTTCTTT. Residues: CASSESGRGTTEAFF.